Following are 27 T cell receptor beta chains from one sample sequenced in a study of cytomegalovirus exposure and HLA in healthy donors. PCR amplification relied on 60 Vbeta primers (plus 13 Jbeta primers). TCRdb keeps only in-frame clones here, not all; method: immunoSEQ multiplex PCR. The table lists fewer than 250,000 clones, about 84% of them singletons. The sample comprised PBMCs. The receptor set was obtained from a human donor in good health.

The chain has TRBV5-1 and TRBJ1-2, with 7 bases fitting TRBD1. Germline CDR1 SGHRS, CDR2 YFSETQ. V was pared by 1 base and J by 0 bases, with 3 bases of the junction left unmatched. The CDR3 totals 15 residues. Written as DNA, the CDR3 is TGCGCCAGCAGCTTGTCGACAGGGACTAACTATGGCTACACCTTC. It yields the protein CASSLSTGTNYGYTF.

This clone was seen a handful of times. V is TRBV2 and J is TRBJ2-3; D is perhaps TRBD2 (5 bases). The germline CDR1 and CDR2 sequences are SNHLY and FYNNEI. This CDR3 has 14 amino acids. Trimming pared 4 bases from V and 4 bases from J, leaving 12 bases between. This CDR3 is CASSVREIPDTQYF. DNA of the CDR3: TGTGCCAGCAGTGTTAGGGAGATCCCAGATACGCAGTATTTT.

CDR3 loop: CASSSTGSHADTQYF. The CDR3 nucleotides are TGCGCCAGCAGCTCCACCGGGTCTCACGCAGATACGCAGTATTTT. The chain is built from TRBV5-1 and TRBJ2-3; D is ambiguous. Trimming shortened V by 3 bases and J by 4 bases, and 15 bases separated the two germline ends. Germline lookup yields CDR1 SGHRS and CDR2 YFSETQ. This CDR3 has 15 amino acids.

The DNA of the CDR3 is TGTGCCAGCAGCCAAACAGGGAATTCACCCCTCCACTTT. Protein: CASSQTGNSPLHF. J is TRBJ1-6 and V is TRBV25-1, with a possible D match to TRBD1 (6 bases). This CDR3 has 13 amino acids. V was clipped by 6 bases and J by 7 bases, with 10 bases between them. Germline lookup yields CDR1 MGHDK and CDR2 SYGVNS.

This clone was seen a single time. The chain has TRBV7-3 and TRBJ2-7; D is unclear. V gave up 0 bases and J gave up 6 bases, with 9 bases separating them. Germline V gene lookup returns CDR1 SGHTA and CDR2 FQGTGA. The CDR3 extends over 13 amino acids. The CDR3: CASSLTLIGEQYF. Here the CDR3 DNA reads TGTGCCAGCAGCTTAACGTTAATCGGCGAGCAGTACTTC.

The rearrangement uses TRBV7-9 and TRBJ2-3; D may be TRBD1 (6 bases). The CDR3 totals 17 residues. Trimming shortened V by 0 bases and J by 4 bases, and 17 bases separated the two germline ends. Germline V gene sequence: CDR1 SEHNR, CDR2 FQNEAQ (reference sequence). Here the CDR3 reads CASSLATQPGAADTQYF. The CDR3 nucleotides read TGTGCCAGCAGCTTAGCCACACAACCAGGGGCCGCAGATACGCAGTATTTT.

DNA of the CDR3: TGTGCCAGCAGCTTAGCTCCGGCGGCGGGAGGGCCTAGTGGCGGGGAGCTGTTTTTT. This gives the protein CASSLAPAAGGPSGGELFF. This chain links TRBV7-6 with TRBJ2-2; 9 bases match TRBD2. V was clipped by 0 bases and J by 7 bases; unmatched bases: 15. This CDR3 has 19 residues. Germline V gene data show CDR1 as SGHVS and CDR2 as FNYEAQ.

The rearrangement links TRBV6-6 to TRBJ2-3; 9 bases fit TRBD2. The CDR3 loop spans 14 amino acids. V was clipped by 7 bases and J by 2 bases; unmatched bases: 4. The germline V gene encodes CDR1 MNHNY and CDR2 SVGAGI (reference sequence). The CDR3 DNA reads as TGTGCCAGCACAAGCGGGAGGTTCACAGATACGCAGTATTTT. This codes for CASTSGRFTDTQYF.

This rearrangement joins TRBV6-5 to TRBJ2-1; D perhaps matches TRBD1 (5 bases). The ends were cut back, 4 bases at V and 1 base at J, with 14 bases in the middle. The CDR3 runs to 16 residues. CDR1 is MNHEY and CDR2 is SVGAGI in the germline V gene. Here the CDR3 reads CASSCDWGRSYNEQFF. In DNA, the CDR3 is TGTGCCAGCAGTTGCGATTGGGGCCGTTCCTACAATGAGCAGTTCTTC.

The rearrangement uses TRBV6-6 and TRBJ1-2; D uncertain. This CDR3 has 15 amino acids. V shed 4 bases and J shed 4 bases, with 16 bases lying between them. Germline CDR1 and CDR2: MNHNY and SVGAGI (reference sequence). The CDR3 DNA reads as TGTGCCAGCAGTTTGTGGGCCTCCGAAGGCTATGGCTACACCTTC. Amino acid sequence: CASSLWASEGYGYTF.

This clone was counted a single time. The chain has TRBV6-4 and TRBJ2-1; no reliable D call. Trimming shortened V by 1 base and J by 0 bases, and 7 bases separated the two germline ends. CDR1 is MRHNA, CDR2 SNTAGT, per germline. The CDR3 covers 15 residues. The CDR3 here is CASSDLRSSYNEQFF. The CDR3 nucleotides read TGTGCCAGCAGTGACTTGCGGAGCTCCTACAATGAGCAGTTCTTC.

The chain has TRBV12-5 and TRBJ2-6; perhaps TRBD1 as D (6 bases). The germline CDR1 and CDR2 sequences are LGHNT and FRNRAP. The ends were cut back, 1 base at V and 0 bases at J, with 19 bases in the middle. The CDR3 loop spans 20 amino acids. CDR3 sequence: CASGLARGQLTSSGANVLTF. The CDR3 DNA reads TGTGCTAGTGGTTTGGCCCGCGGACAGCTTACGAGCTCTGGGGCCAACGTCCTGACTTTC.

The chain links TRBV28 to TRBJ2-5; TRBD1 matches 11 bases. The CDR3 has 14 residues. Germline V CDR1 and CDR2: MDHEN, SYDVKM. The junction had 5 bases not matched to a gene; V was cut back by 6 bases and J by 5 bases. CDR3 loop: CASSPDRGQETQYF. In DNA, the CDR3 is TGTGCCAGCAGCCCGGACAGGGGGCAGGAGACCCAGTACTTC.

The chain uses TRBV30 and TRBJ1-5; D is ambiguous. There are 13 residues in the CDR3. Trimming stripped 0 bases from V and 7 bases from J, with 10 bases between. The V gene's germline CDR1 is GTSNPN and CDR2 SVGIG (reference sequence). This CDR3 reads CAWSVLREQPQHF. In nucleotides, the CDR3 is TGTGCCTGGAGTGTACTGAGAGAACAGCCCCAGCATTTT.

The gene calls are TRBV4-1 and TRBJ2-5, with 7 positions matching TRBD2. CDR1 and CDR2 (germline): MGHRA, YSYEKL. The junction had 15 bases not matched to a gene; V was cut back by 1 base and J by 1 base. This CDR3 has 19 amino acids. Here the CDR3 reads CASSQVALGLRLTQETQYF. The CDR3 DNA reads TGCGCCAGCAGCCAAGTCGCCCTGGGACTACGATTAACCCAAGAGACCCAGTACTTC.

This chain connects TRBV5-1 to TRBJ1-2, with TRBD1 identical over 10 bases. Germline CDR1 is SGHRS and CDR2 is YFSETQ. The CDR3 consists of 15 residues. Trimming removed 4 bases from V and 1 base from J; junction bases left unmatched: 4. The CDR3 region has the DNA TGCGCCAGCAGCATAGGGACAGGGGTTAACTATGGCTACACCTTC. This encodes CASSIGTGVNYGYTF.

The V gene is TRBV28, the J gene TRBJ2-5; D not certain. The CDR3 length is 13 residues. V was trimmed by 5 bases and J by 5 bases, leaving 12 bases between them. Germline assignment: CDR1 MDHEN and CDR2 SYDVKM. CDR3 loop: CASSTLNRETQYF. As DNA, the CDR3 is TGTGCCAGCAGTACTCTGAACCGGGAGACCCAGTACTTC.

This chain uses TRBV5-1 with TRBJ2-1; maybe TRBD1 (7 bases). Germline V lookup: CDR1 SGHRS, CDR2 YFSETQ. Deletions cut 0 bases from V and 4 bases from J, with 14 bases between. The CDR3 is made up of 16 amino acids. CDR3 in DNA: TGCGCCAGCAGCTTGGACGGCCAGGGGGGTTACAATGAGCAGTTCTTC. Translating gives CASSLDGQGGYNEQFF.

This chain links TRBV4-1 with TRBJ2-7, with D possibly being TRBD2 (6 bases). In germline, CDR1 is MGHRA, CDR2 YSYEKL. V gave up 4 bases and J gave up 6 bases, with 19 bases separating them. CDR3 size: 15 residues. CDR3 coding DNA: TGCGCCAGCAGCCTCGCGGGACCACTTTTTGTCGAGCAGTACTTC. This sequence encodes CASSLAGPLFVEQYF.

This sequence joins TRBV18 and TRBJ1-1; 9 positions agree with TRBD1. The CDR3 runs 17 residues. J gave up 2 bases and V 0 bases, and 7 bases lay outside the gene matches. Germline values: CDR1 KGHSH, CDR2 LQKENI. The CDR3 DNA reads TGTGCCAGCTCACCACCCTGGGGGACAGGGTCTAACACTGAAGCTTTCTTT. As protein: CASSPPWGTGSNTEAFF.

V usage is TRBV10-3 and J usage is TRBJ2-1; 8 nucleotides agree with TRBD2. This CDR3 is 13 amino acids long. V lost 8 bases and J lost 6; bases outside the gene matches: 6. Germline lookup yields CDR1 ENHRY and CDR2 SYGVKD. DNA for the CDR3: TGTGCCATCTGGCGGGGGGCAGGCAATGAGCAGTTCTTC. Translating gives CAIWRGAGNEQFF.

CDR3 loop: CASSLALGSSYGYTF. In DNA, the CDR3 is TGTGCCAGCAGCTTAGCGCTGGGCAGTTCCTATGGCTACACCTTC. The rearrangement joins TRBV7-9 to TRBJ1-2; D gene unclear. Germline loops: CDR1 SEHNR, CDR2 FQNEAQ (reference sequence). The germline V and J ends were trimmed by 0 bases and 4 bases, with 12 bases remaining between them. The CDR3 contains 15 residues.

The rearrangement joins TRBV5-8 to TRBJ2-2, with TRBD1 matching 7 bases. This CDR3 is 13 amino acids long. The V segment lost 4 bases and the J segment 7 bases; nucleotides outside the gene matches: 4. CDR1 is SGHTS, CDR2 YDEGEE, per germline. The CDR3 spells CASSPGGGGELFF. In nucleotides, the CDR3 is TGTGCCAGCAGCCCAGGGGGTGGCGGGGAGCTGTTTTTT.

The chain recombines TRBV7-9 with TRBJ1-4; 11 bases are shared with TRBD1. The germline CDR1 and CDR2 sequences are SEHNR and FQNEAQ (reference sequence). The CDR3 sequence is 14 residues long. Unmatched junction bases numbered 4, after V lost 5 bases and J lost 8 bases. CDR3: CASSRTGGLEKLFF. CDR3 coding DNA: TGTGCCAGCAGCAGGACAGGGGGCCTCGAAAAACTGTTTTTT.

The gene calls are TRBV5-6 and TRBJ2-7; D not certain. V gave up 0 bases and J gave up 7 bases, with 5 bases separating them. The CDR3 consists of 11 residues. Germline loops: CDR1 SGHDT, CDR2 YYEEEE. The CDR3 DNA sequence: TGTGCCAGCAGCTTGGCCCGGGAGCAGTACTTC. Translation gives CASSLAREQYF.

This clone has only one observation. The chain employs TRBV7-9 and TRBJ1-1; unclear D gene. V was pared by 5 bases and J by 3 bases, with 10 bases between. Germline V lookup: CDR1 SEHNR, CDR2 FQNEAQ (reference sequence). This CDR3 comprises 13 residues. CDR3 sequence (DNA): TGTGCCAGCAGCAAGAAGGAGGACACTGAAGCTTTCTTT. Its protein product is CASSKKEDTEAFF.

V is TRBV28 and J is TRBJ2-7; D is perhaps TRBD2 (5 bases). Germline lookup yields CDR1 MDHEN and CDR2 SYDVKM. The CDR3 runs 15 residues. DNA for the CDR3: TGTGCGAGCGGCCCTACACTAACGTCTACGTCTGAGCAGTACTTC. This codes for CASGPTLTSTSEQYF.